This T cell receptor (beta chain) was identified during a study of blood T cells in healthy people across ages. The study drew donors from healthy Caucasian individuals in Russia aged about 6 to 90. This clonotype was observed at least ten times. No antigen is known for it. Looked up from germline, CDR1 is SGHRS and CDR2 is YFSETQ. This CDR3 region has 16 residues. The V segment lost 4 bases and the J segment 1 base; nucleotides outside the gene matches: 11. Study findings and constraints: Older age went with lower TCR beta diversity per million T cells, in a roughly linear way. Naive T cell percentage showed a strong correlation with TCR beta diversity.

The second PCR ran about 6 to 12 cycles with a sample-barcoded 5' primer and J-beta primers. From the 5' RACE reads, TCRdb called clonotypes with MiXCR, one entry per CDR3 protein. Among hundreds of thousands of distinct CDR3 sequences listed, around 26% were seen once. Sequenced: blood. The source is a woman of 80 years or more in good health. The J gene is TRBJ2-7, the V gene TRBV5-1; 7 bases align to TRBD1. The CDR3 DNA reads TGCGCCAGCAGCGACCAGACAGGGCTCCAATCCTACGAGCAGTACTTC. This codes for CASSDQTGLQSYEQYF.